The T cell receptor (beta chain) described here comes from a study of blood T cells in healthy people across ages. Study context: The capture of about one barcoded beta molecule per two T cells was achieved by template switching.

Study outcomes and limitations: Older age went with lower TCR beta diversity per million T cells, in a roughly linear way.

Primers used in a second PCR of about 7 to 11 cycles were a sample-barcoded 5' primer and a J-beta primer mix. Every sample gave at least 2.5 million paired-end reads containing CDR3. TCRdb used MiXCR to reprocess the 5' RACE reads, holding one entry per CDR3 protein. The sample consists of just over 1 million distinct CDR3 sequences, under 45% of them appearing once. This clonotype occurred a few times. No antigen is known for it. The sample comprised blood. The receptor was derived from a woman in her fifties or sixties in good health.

The CDR3 sequence is CASSQDYQLAGGQNEQFF. The CDR3 nucleotides read TGTGCCAGCAGCCAAGACTACCAGCTAGCGGGAGGGCAGAATGAGCAGTTCTTC. The chain recombines TRBV4-2 with TRBJ2-1; 12 bases fit TRBD2. CDR1 LGHNA and CDR2 YNFKEQ come from the germline V gene. V lost 0 bases, J lost 7 bases, and 10 bases stayed unmatched. CDR3 length: 18 amino acids.